This T cell receptor (beta chain) was identified in a study of regulatory T cells in long-lasting Graves disease. Sample time point: newly diagnosed GD, antithyroid drugs for less than 3 months. The TCR library was made from RNA extracted from PBMCs. This clonotype was observed a few times. Trimming removed 6 bases at V and 4 bases at J, with 18 bases between. The CDR3 sequence is 16 residues long. Germline V gene lookup returns CDR1 PRHDT and CDR2 FYEKMQ (reference sequence). Libraries of TCR beta came from iRepertoire HTBI primers plus Arm-PCR of CDR3 regions. A single record per CDR3 protein comes from TCRdb applying MiXCR to the multiplex PCR reads. The table records some 340,000 distinct CDR3 sequences, about 11% of them present only once. This same sample was also taken into another study, of T cells in Graves' hyperthyroidism and ophthalmopathy.

The J gene is TRBJ1-4, the V gene TRBV13, with D tentatively TRBD1 (5 bases). This TCR derives from a young woman with Graves disease. The sequencing here drew on peripheral blood mononuclear cells (PBMCs), taken at new diagnosis, from a patient treated with antithyroid drugs. The CDR3 nucleotides read TGTGCCAGCAGGTGGGGAAAGGGGACTTTTAATGAAAAACTGTTTTTT. Its protein product is CASRWGKGTFNEKLFF.